Reported below is one TCR beta chain. Germline values: CDR1 SGHRS, CDR2 YFSETQ. This CDR3 comprises 14 residues. V lost 5 bases and J 5 bases, leaving 13 bases between the germline ends. Profiled with immunoSEQ multiplex PCR; TCRdb holds only in-frame clones, not every one. The sample has over 150,000 clones; around 85% are singletons. The sample belongs to a study of blood T cell repertoires in COVID-19. The sequence was obtained from a man aged 40-49 years who had recovered from COVID-19. The V call is TRBV5-1, the J call TRBJ2-2; maybe TRBD2 (5 bases). Sequencing input: PBMCs or T cells enriched from blood (not recorded which). CDR3 DNA sequence: TGCGCCAGCAGGGACGGGGTTGGTACCGGGGAGCTGTTTTTT. Its translation: CASRDGVGTGELFF.